The sequence of this T cell receptor (beta chain) was determined in a study of blood T cell repertoires in COVID-19 (dated by TCRdb to the early 2020s). Study-level background: Samples covering the acute and convalescent phases of COVID-19 were provided by collaborators in the United States, Italy and Spain. The material from the prospective study consisted of cDNA or gDNA derived from T cells, B-cell-depleted T cells, or PBMCs. The dataset comprised deeply sampled blood TCRbeta repertoires from subjects exposed to, actively infected with, or recovered from COVID-19. A freely available public database, intended as a resource for researchers studying the immune response to SARS-CoV-2, is where the repertoires were released. Samples were obtained from the ongoing ImmuneRACE study (first 160 participants) and from approximately 1,200 subjects provided by 6 global collaborators. A de-identified subject ID, COVID-19 status, age in years and sex were almost always included in the sample metadata. Where available, HLA class I and class II types were taken from metadata supplied by the sample provider and were not determined by assay-based typing. General conclusions and limits of the study: How much clinical and demographic metadata was included differed by source and by participant, and the metadata was provided uncurated.

A note on this clone: The target of this receptor is not known. Per-nucleotide qualities are absent, and no much larger clonotype sits a single base away.

The CDR3 numbers 12 residues from cysteine through phenylalanine. Only the CDR3 portion is preserved as DNA: 36 bases, with reading frame beginning at the first base. The germline V gene (reference sequence) sets CDR1 to LNHNV and CDR2 to YYDKDF. The germline ends are 2 bases apart after V is trimmed by 2 bases and J by 1 base. Samples from volunteer blood donors who had recovered from COVID-19 were contributed by a second Seattle source. Collaborating institutions collected whole blood in K2EDTA tubes following their own protocols. Collaborator samples were shipped for TCRbeta analysis as frozen whole blood, isolated PBMCs, or DNA extracted from either sample type. TCRbeta CDR3 regions were amplified from genomic DNA using the immunoSEQ Assay, a bias-controlled multiplex PCR. Per the source publication's procedure: Nucleated cell counts per sample were estimated from amplification of reference gene primers within the assay. To quantify the absolute abundance of each unique TCRbeta CDR3 rearrangement, sequence reads were collapsed and filtered. Productive Simpson clonality was computed per sample as the square root of Simpson's diversity index over productive rearrangements. TCRdb obtained this table from immuneACCESS and retained in-frame rearrangements with V and J assigned. These tables miss some clones; where compared with another copy, unresolved V genes account for less than half of the shortfall, and the remainder is unexplained. The V and J calls and clone size were taken over from that table, and D and trimming were inferred from the DNA. Present in this sample are 200,000 to 300,000 clones, 84% of which were seen just once. About 1.5% of the sample is in the top ten clones.

This TCR was sampled from a woman aged 40-49 years who had recovered from COVID-19. The source material was peripheral blood. Recombination connected TRBV15 to TRBJ1-1; a confident D gene designation cannot be given. The sequenced DNA is TGTGCCACCAGCAGACAGAACACTGAAGCTTTCTTT. Translated, this is CATSRQNTEAFF.